This T cell receptor beta chain appears in the sequencing data of a study of blood T cell repertoires in COVID-19. At the level of the study: Whether acute or convalescent, the COVID-19 samples came from the United States, Italy and Spain.

The CDR3 has 13 residues. Per germline, CDR1 SNHLY and CDR2 FYNNEI. The J segment lost 8 bases and the V segment lost 9 bases, leaving 9 bases of the junction unmatched. In the original workflow: Estimated nucleated cell counts came from reference gene primer amplification. Data came from immunoSEQ multiplex PCR; TCRdb stores just in-frame clones and leaves some out. V, J and clone size reflect that table, while D and trimming were determined from the DNA. In the table there are some 250,000 clones, approximately 84% of which are singletons. Donors in Cohort 3 counted as recovered after two negative PCRs, clearance, or symptom resolution.

The TCR sequence derives from a man aged 18-30 years who had recovered from COVID-19. The genes are TRBV2 and TRBJ1-4; 7 bases match TRBD1. What was sequenced was PBMCs or T cells enriched from blood (not recorded which). In DNA, the CDR3 is TGTGCCAGTGACAGGGAGATTGGAGAAAAACTGTTTTTT. This gives the protein CASDREIGEKLFF.